This T cell receptor (beta chain) was sequenced for a study of OX40 agonist ivuxolimab in advanced cancers. Study information: Antecedent anti-PD-1, anti-PD-L1 or anti-CTLA-4 therapy was permissible, with about 40% having received some.

V dropped 3 bases and J dropped 3 bases, with 15 bases sitting between them. The germline V gene has CDR1 SQVTM and CDR2 ANQGSEA. The CDR3 length is 15 residues. The assay was immunoSEQ multiplex PCR, and TCRdb's table has in-frame clones only and misses some. The table has over 15,000 clones, approximately 82% seen once. The starting material was CD4+ or CD8+ T cells sorted from blood, obtained in a trial of the OX40 agonist ivuxolimab. The TCR comes from an adult with an advanced solid tumor such as melanoma, head and neck, liver or kidney cancer. The rearrangement links TRBV29-1 to TRBJ2-1; D might be TRBD2 (6 bases). CDR3 residues: CSVEGGTGYYNEQFF. The CDR3 coding sequence is TGCAGCGTTGAGGGCGGGACGGGCTACTACAATGAGCAGTTCTTC.